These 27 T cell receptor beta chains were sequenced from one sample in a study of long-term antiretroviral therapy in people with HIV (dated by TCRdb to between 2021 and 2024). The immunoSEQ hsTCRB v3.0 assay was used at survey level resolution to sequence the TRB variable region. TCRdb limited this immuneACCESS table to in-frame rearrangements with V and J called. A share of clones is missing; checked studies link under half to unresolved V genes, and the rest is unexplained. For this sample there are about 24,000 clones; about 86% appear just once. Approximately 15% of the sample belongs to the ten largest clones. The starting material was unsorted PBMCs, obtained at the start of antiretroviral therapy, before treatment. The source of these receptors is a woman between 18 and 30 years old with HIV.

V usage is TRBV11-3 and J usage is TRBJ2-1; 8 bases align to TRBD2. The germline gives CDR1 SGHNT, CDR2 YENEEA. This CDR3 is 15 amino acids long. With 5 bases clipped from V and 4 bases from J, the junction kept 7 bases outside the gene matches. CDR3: CASSQTSGLYNEQFF. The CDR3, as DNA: TGTGCCAGCAGCCAAACTAGCGGATTGTACAATGAGCAGTTCTTC.

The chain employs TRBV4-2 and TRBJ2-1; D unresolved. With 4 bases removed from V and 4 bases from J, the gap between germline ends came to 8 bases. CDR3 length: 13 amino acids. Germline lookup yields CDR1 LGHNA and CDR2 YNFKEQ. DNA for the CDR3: TGTGCCAGCAGCCCGTCATCGTACAATGAGCAGTTCTTC. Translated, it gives CASSPSSYNEQFF.

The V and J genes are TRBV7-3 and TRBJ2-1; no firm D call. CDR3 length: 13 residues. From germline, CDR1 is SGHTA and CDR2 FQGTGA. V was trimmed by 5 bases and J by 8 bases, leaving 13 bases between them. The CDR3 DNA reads TGTGCCAGCAGCCCAACCGGGTCGGATGAGCAGTTCTTC. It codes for CASSPTGSDEQFF.

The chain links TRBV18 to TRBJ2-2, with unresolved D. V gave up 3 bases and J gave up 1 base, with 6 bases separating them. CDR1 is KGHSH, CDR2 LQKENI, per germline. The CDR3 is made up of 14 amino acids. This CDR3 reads CASSPWRNTGELFF. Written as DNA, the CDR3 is TGTGCCAGCTCACCTTGGCGGAACACCGGGGAGCTGTTTTTT. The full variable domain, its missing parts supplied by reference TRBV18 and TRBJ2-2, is NAGVMQNPRHLVRRRGQEARLRCSPMKGHSHVYWYRQLPEEGLKFMVYLQKENIIDESGMPKERFSAEFPKEGPSILRIQQVVRGDSAAYFCASSPWRNTGELFFGEGSRLTVL.

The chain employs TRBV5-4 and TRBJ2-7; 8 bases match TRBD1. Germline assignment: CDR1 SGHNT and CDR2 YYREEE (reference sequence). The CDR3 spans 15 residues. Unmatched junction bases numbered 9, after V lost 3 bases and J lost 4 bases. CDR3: CASSSDQGAWYEQYF. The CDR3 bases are TGTGCCAGCAGCTCGGACCAGGGGGCGTGGTACGAGCAGTACTTC.

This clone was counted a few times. The CDR3 is CASSASLAGGETQYF. The CDR3 DNA sequence: TGTGCCAGCAGCGCGTCACTAGCGGGTGGAGAGACCCAGTACTTC. The chain carries TRBV9 and TRBJ2-5; 9 bases are shared with TRBD2. CDR1 and CDR2 (germline): SGDLS, YYNGEE. CDR3 length: 15 amino acids. V lost 3 bases and J lost 4; bases outside the gene matches: 7.

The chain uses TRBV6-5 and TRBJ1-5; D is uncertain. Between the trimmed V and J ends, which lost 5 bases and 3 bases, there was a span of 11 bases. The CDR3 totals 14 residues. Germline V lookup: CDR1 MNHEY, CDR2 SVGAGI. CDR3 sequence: CASSNGDYNQPQHF. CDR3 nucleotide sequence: TGTGCCAGCAGTAATGGTGATTACAATCAGCCCCAGCATTTT.

CDR3 protein: CASSVDGLAGGMDNEQFF. As DNA, the CDR3 is TGTGCCAGCAGCGTAGACGGCCTAGCGGGGGGGATGGACAATGAGCAGTTCTTC. This chain links TRBV9 with TRBJ2-1, with 12 bases aligning to TRBD2. J lost 5 bases, V lost 0 bases, and 9 bases had no gene match. CDR1 and CDR2 from the germline V gene are SGDLS and YYNGEE. This CDR3 is built from 18 residues.

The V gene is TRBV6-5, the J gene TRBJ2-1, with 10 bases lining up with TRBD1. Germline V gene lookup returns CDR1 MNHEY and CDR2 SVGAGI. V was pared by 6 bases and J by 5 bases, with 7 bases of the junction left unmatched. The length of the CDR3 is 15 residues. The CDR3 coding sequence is TGTGCCAGCAGCCCTGACAGGGGGCGAAACAATGAGCAGTTCTTC. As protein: CASSPDRGRNNEQFF.

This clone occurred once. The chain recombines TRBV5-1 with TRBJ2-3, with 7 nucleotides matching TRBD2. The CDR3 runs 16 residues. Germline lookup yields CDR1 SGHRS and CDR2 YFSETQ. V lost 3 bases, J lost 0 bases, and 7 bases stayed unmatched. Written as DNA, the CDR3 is TGCGCCAGCAGCTCGTCTAGCGGATCTAGCACAGATACGCAGTATTTT. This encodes CASSSSSGSSTDTQYF.

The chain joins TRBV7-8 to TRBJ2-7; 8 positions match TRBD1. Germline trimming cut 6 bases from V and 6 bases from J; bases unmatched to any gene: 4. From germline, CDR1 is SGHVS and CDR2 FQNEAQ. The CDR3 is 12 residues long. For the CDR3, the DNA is TGTGCCAGCAGGGTAGACAGGGGCGAGCAGTACTTC. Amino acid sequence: CASRVDRGEQYF.

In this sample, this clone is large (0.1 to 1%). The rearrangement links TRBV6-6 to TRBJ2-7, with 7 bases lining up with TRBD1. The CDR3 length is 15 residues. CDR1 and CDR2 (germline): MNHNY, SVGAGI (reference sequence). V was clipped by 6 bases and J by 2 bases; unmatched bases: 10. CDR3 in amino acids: CASSLDRQPPYEQYF. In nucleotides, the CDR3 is TGTGCCAGCAGCCTGGACAGGCAGCCTCCCTACGAGCAGTACTTC.

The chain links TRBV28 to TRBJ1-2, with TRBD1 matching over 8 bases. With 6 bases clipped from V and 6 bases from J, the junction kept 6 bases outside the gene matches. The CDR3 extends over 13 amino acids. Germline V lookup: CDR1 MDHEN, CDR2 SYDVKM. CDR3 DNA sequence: TGTGCCAGCAGCAGAGGACAGGGCAATGGCTACACCTTC. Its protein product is CASSRGQGNGYTF.

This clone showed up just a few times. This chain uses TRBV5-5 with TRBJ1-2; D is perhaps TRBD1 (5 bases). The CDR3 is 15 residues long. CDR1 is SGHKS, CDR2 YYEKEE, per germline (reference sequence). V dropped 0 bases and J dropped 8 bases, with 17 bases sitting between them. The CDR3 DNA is TGTGCCAGCAGCTTGGCACAGTTGGGACCCCTCGGCTACACCTTC. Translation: CASSLAQLGPLGYTF.

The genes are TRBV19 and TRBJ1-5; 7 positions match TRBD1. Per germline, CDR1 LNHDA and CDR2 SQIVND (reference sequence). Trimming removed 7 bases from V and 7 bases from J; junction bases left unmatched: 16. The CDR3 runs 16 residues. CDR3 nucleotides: TGTGCCAGTACCCCCCTGGACAGGTCCTCTTGGCAGCCCCAGCATTTT. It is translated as CASTPLDRSSWQPQHF.

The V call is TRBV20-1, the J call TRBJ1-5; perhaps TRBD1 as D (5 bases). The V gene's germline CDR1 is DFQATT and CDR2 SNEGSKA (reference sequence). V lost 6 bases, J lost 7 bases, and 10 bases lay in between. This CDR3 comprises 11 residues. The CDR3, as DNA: TGCAGTGCCCCACGGGGCCAGCCCCAGCATTTT. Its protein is CSAPRGQPQHF.

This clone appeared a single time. As DNA, the CDR3 is TGTGCCAGCTCACCTAGCGGCACCGGGGAGCTGTTTTTT. The encoded protein is CASSPSGTGELFF. The rearrangement links TRBV18 to TRBJ2-2; perhaps TRBD2 as D (6 bases). The V gene's germline CDR1 is KGHSH and CDR2 LQKENI. This CDR3 spans 13 amino acids. The ends were cut back, 3 bases at V and 4 bases at J, with 6 bases in the middle.

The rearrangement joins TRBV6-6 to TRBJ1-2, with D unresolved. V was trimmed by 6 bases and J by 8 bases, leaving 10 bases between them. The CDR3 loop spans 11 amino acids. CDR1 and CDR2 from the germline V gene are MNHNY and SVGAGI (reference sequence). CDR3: CASSPSLGYTF. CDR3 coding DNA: TGTGCCAGCAGCCCCAGTCTCGGCTACACCTTC.

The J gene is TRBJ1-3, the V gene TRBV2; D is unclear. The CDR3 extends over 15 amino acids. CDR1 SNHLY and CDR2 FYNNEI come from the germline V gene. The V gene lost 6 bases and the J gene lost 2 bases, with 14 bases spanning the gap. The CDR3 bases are TGTGCCAGCAGCTCCGGAAGGCTTACTGGAAACACCATATATTTT. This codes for CASSSGRLTGNTIYF.

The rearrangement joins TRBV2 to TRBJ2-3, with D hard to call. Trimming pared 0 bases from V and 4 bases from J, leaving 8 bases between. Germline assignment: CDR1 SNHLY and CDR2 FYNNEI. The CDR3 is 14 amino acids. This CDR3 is CASSEALNPDTQYF. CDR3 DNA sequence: TGTGCCAGCAGTGAAGCTCTTAATCCAGATACGCAGTATTTT.

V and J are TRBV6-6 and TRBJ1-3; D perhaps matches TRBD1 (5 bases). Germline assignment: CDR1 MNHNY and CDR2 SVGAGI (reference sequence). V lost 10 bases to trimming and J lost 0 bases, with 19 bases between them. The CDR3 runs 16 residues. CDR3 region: CATENRDSNSGNTIYF. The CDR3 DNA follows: TGTGCCACTGAAAACCGGGACTCAAACTCTGGAAACACCATATATTTT.

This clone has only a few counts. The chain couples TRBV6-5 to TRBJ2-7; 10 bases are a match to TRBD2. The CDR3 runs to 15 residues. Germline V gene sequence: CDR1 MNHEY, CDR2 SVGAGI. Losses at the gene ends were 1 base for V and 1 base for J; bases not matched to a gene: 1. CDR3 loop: CASSYFSGGSYEQYF. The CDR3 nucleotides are TGTGCCAGCAGTTACTTTAGCGGGGGGTCCTACGAGCAGTACTTC.

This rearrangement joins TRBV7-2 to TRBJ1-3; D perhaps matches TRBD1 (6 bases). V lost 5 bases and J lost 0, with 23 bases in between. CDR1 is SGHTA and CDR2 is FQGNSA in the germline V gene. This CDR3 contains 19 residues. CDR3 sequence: CASSPRGGRFLSSGNTIYF. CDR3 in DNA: TGTGCCAGCAGCCCCCGGGGGGGCCGCTTCCTCAGCTCTGGAAACACCATATATTTT.

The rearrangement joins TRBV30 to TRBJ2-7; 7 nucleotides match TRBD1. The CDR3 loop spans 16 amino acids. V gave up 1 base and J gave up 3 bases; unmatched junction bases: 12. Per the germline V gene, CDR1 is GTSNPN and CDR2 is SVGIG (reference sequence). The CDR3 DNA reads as TGTGCCTGGAGTGATGGACAGCCCACAGGGGTCTACGAGCAGTACTTC. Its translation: CAWSDGQPTGVYEQYF.

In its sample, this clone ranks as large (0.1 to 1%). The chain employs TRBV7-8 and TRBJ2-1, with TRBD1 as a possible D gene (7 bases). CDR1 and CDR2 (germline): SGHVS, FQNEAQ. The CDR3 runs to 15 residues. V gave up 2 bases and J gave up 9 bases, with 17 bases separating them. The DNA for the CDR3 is TGTGCCAGCAGCTTAAGAGGGGGCCTGGGGGGTGAGCAGTTCTTC. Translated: CASSLRGGLGGEQFF.

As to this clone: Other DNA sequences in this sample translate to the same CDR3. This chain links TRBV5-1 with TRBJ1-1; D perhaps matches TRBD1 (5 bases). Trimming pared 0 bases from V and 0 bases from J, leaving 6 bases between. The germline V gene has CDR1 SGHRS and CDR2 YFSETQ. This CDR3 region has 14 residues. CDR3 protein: CASSLDRLNTEAFF. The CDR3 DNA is TGCGCCAGCAGCTTGGACAGGCTGAACACTGAAGCTTTCTTT.

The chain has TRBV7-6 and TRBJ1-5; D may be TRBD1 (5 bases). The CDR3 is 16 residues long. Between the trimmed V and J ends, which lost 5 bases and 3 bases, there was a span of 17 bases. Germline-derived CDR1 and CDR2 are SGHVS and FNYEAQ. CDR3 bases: TGTGCCAGCAGCCAGGGCGGTTGGCAGGTCAATCAGCCCCAGCATTTT. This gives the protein CASSQGGWQVNQPQHF.